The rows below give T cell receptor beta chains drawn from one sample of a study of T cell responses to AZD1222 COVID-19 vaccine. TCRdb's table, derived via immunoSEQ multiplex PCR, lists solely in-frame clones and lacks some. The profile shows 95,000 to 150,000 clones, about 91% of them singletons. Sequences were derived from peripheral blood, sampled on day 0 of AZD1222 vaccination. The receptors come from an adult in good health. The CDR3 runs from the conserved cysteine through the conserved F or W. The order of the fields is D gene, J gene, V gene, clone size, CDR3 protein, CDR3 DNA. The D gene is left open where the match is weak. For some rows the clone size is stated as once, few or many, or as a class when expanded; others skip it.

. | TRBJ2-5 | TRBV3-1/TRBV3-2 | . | CASSPPWGQVQETQYF | TGTGCCAGCAGCCCCCCATGGGGACAAGTCCAAGAGACCCAGTACTTC
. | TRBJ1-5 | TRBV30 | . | CAWSVTGGNQPQHF | TGTGCCTGGAGTGTGACGGGCGGCAATCAGCCCCAGCATTTT
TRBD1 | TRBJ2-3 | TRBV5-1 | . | CASSGGQATDTQYF | TGCGCCAGCAGCGGGGGACAGGCCACAGATACGCAGTATTTT
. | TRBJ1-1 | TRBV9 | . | CASSPITQNTEAFF | TGTGCCAGCAGCCCGATCACCCAGAACACTGAAGCTTTCTTT
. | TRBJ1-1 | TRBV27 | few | CASSFNRDTEAFF | TGTGCCAGCAGTTTTAATAGGGACACTGAAGCTTTCTTT
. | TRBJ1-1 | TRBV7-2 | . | CASSQRVITAGTEAFF | TGTGCCAGCAGTCAAAGGGTGATCACAGCGGGCACTGAAGCTTTCTTT
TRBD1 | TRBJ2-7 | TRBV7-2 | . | CASSFGTGRYEQYF | TGTGCCAGCAGCTTTGGGACAGGGAGATACGAGCAGTACTTC
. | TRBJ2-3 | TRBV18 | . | CASSGTGGSSTDTQYF | TGTGCCAGCTCAGGAACCGGGGGTTCCAGCACAGATACGCAGTATTTT
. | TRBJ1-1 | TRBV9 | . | CASSAQGRGTEAFF | TGTGCCAGCAGCGCCCAGGGTCGAGGGACTGAAGCTTTCTTT
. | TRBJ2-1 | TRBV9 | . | CASSVAEWEQFF | TGTGCCAGCAGCGTAGCTGAATGGGAGCAGTTCTTC
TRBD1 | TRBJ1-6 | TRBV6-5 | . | CASSSGQHNSPLHF | TGTGCCAGCAGTTCGGGACAGCATAATTCACCCCTCCACTTT
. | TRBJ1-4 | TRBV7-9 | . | CASSRTSRESEKLFF | TGTGCCAGCAGTCGTACCTCAAGGGAATCTGAAAAACTGTTTTTT
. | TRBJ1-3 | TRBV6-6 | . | CASSYKVGSGNTIYF | TGTGCCAGCAGTTACAAGGTTGGCTCTGGAAACACCATATATTTT
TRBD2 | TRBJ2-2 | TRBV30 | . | CACLKGSGRTNTGELFF | TGTGCCTGTCTAAAGGGGAGCGGGAGGACGAACACCGGGGAGCTGTTTTTT
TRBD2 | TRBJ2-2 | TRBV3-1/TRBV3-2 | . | CASSQRGGGLAVYTGELFF | TGTGCCAGCAGCCAGCGCGGAGGGGGACTAGCGGTCTACACCGGGGAGCTGTTTTTT
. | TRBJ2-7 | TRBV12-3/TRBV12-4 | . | CASSTGTYEQYF | TGTGCCAGCAGTACCGGGACCTACGAGCAGTACTTC
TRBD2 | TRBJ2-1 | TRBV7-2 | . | CASSLGRLAGSSYNEQFF | TGTGCCAGCAGCTTAGGCAGACTAGCGGGAAGCTCCTACAATGAGCAGTTCTTC
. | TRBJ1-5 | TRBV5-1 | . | CASSFEGGNQPQHF | TGCGCCAGCAGCTTCGAGGGAGGCAATCAGCCCCAGCATTTT
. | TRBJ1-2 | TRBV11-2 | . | CASSRDGPVGYGYTF | TGTGCCAGCAGCCGGGACGGACCTGTTGGCTATGGCTACACCTTC
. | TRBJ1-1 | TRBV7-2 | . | CASSLDIMNTEAFF | TGTGCCAGCAGCTTAGACATAATGAACACTGAAGCTTTCTTT
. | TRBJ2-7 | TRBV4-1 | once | CASSQVQSLNYEQYF | TGCGCCAGCAGCCAAGTCCAGAGCCTAAACTACGAGCAGTACTTC
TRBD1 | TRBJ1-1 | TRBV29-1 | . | CSVPQQGVGTEAFF | TGCAGCGTGCCCCAACAGGGGGTGGGGACTGAAGCTTTCTTT
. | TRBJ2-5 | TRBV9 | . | CASSPRGGGGETQYF | TGTGCCAGCAGCCCACGAGGGGGGGGCGGTGAGACCCAGTACTTC
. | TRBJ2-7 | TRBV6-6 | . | CASSSPTDSYEQYF | TGTGCCAGCAGTTCCCCGACAGATTCCTACGAGCAGTACTTC
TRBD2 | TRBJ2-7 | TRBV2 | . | CASRPPSGGLHSYEQYF | TGTGCCAGCAGGCCCCCTAGCGGGGGGCTACATTCCTACGAGCAGTACTTC
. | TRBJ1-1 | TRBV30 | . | CAWSVRPNTEAFF | TGTGCCTGGAGTGTACGGCCGAACACTGAAGCTTTCTTT
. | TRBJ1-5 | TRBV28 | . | CASSLSGVGQPQHF | TGTGCCAGCAGTTTATCGGGGGTGGGCCAGCCCCAGCATTTT
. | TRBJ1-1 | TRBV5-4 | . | CASSLMSTEAFF | TGTGCCAGCAGCTTGATGTCAACAGAAGCTTTCTTT
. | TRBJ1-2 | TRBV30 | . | CAWSPSYGYTF | TGTGCCTGGAGTCCTAGTTATGGCTACACCTTC
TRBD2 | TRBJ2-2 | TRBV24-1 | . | CATSENLRAGNTGELFF | TGTGCCACCAGTGAAAACCTCAGAGCGGGAAACACCGGGGAGCTGTTTTTT
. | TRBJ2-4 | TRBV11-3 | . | CASSSNRGPPGF | TGTGCCAGCAGTTCGAACCGGGGCCCTCCGGGGTTC